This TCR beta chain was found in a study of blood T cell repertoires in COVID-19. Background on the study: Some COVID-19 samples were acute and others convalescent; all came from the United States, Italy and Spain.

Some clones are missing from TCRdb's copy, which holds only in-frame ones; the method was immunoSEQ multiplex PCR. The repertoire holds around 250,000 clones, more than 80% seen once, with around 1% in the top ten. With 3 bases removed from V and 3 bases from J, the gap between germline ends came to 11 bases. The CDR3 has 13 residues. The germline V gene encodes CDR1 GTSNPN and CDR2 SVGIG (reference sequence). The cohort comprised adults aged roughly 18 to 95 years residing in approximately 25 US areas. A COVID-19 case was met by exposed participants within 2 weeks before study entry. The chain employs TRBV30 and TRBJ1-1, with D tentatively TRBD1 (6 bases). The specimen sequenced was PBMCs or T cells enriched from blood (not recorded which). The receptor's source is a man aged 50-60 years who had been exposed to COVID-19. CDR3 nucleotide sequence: TGTGCCTGGAGAGCCAGGGGCGACACTGAAGCTTTCTTT. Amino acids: CAWRARGDTEAFF.